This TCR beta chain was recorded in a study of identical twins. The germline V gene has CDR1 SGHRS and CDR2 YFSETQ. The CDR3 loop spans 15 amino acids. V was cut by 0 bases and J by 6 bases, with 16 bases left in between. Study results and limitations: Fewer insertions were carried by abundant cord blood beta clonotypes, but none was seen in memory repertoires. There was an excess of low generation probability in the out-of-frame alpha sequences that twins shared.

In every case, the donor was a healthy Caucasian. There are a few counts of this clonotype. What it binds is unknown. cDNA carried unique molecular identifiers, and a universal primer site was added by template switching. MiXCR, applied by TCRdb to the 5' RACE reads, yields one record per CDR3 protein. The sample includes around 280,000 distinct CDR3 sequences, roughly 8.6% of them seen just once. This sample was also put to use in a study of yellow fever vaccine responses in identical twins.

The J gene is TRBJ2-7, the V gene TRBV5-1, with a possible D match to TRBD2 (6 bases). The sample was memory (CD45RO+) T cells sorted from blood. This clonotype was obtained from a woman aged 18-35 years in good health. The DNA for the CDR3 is TGCGCCAGCAGCTTGGATGGGACTCAAGCTCGCGAGCAGTACGTC. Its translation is CASSLDGTQAREQYV.